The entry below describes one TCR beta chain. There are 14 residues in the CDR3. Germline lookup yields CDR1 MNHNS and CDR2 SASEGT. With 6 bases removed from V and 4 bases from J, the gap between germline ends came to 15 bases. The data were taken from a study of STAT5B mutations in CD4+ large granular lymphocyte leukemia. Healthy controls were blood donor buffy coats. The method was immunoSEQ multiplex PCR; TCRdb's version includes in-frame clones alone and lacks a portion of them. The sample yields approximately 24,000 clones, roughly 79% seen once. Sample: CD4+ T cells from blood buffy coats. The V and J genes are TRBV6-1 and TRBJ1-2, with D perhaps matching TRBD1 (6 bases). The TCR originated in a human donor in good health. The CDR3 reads CASRPAGGGYGYTF. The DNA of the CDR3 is TGTGCCAGCAGGCCCGCGGGGGGCGGCTATGGCTACACCTTC.